This TCR beta chain originates from a study of CD8 T cells in ankylosing spondylitis. This clonotype was observed at least ten times. TCRdb passed the 5' RACE reads through MiXCR, listing each CDR3 protein once. The sample lists some 40,000 distinct CDR3 sequences, under 13% occurring once. CDR1 is SGHNT, CDR2 YENEEA, per germline. The V gene lost 4 bases and the J gene lost 5 bases, with 18 bases spanning the gap. This CDR3 has 15 amino acids. Sequencing was carried out using blood, either unsorted or a sorted T cell fraction (not recorded which). The TCR originated in a male donor with ankylosing spondylitis or in good health (not recorded which). The chain recombines TRBV11-3 with TRBJ2-7; D tentatively reads TRBD1 or TRBD2 (5 bases each). CDR3 residues: CASSSPIEGSHEQYF. The DNA for the CDR3 is TGTGCCAGCAGCTCCCCGATAGAGGGGTCCCACGAGCAGTACTTC.